The text below deals with one TCR beta chain. No cognate antigen has been identified for it. No much larger clone exists at a distance of one base, and base qualities are not known. Patients had resection for either synchronous oligometastatic disease or delayed recurrence of a solitary brain metastasis. Patients with a history of multiple malignancies were excluded so that cancers other than NSCLC would not be included. Tumor areas were macrodissected from 5 or 6 deparaffinized approximately 9.6 um unstained sections, using marked H&E slides as a guide. All specimens were formalin-fixed and paraffin-embedded (FFPE). The AllPrep DNA/RNA FFPE Kit was used to extract genomic DNA. This sample was taken from a study of T cells in lung cancer brain metastases listed by TCRdb under 2018. At the level of the whole study: Of the approximately 20 patients, seventeen had a history of tobacco use, with a median of approximately 40 pack-years. About 90% of the roughly 20 patients received no interval therapy between primary and metastasis resection. A median interval of roughly 50 weeks was observed between acquisition of the primary and brain metastasis specimens. The study compared TCR beta CDR3 repertoires of fully resected primary non-small cell lung cancers with those of paired brain metastases. The cohort comprised 20 patients contributing 40 or so specimens, one primary lung lesion and one brain metastasis each. A median age at first diagnosis of about 60 years was recorded for the patients, of whom 9 were male and about a dozen were female. Primary and metastatic specimens both had an average DNA integrity number of about 3.8, with no significant difference between the two sites. Beyond this particular receptor, the publication reports: It was not possible to control for the effects of preoperative corticosteroids on T cell infiltration in brain metastases. DNA fragmentation in the FFPE samples may have kept the complete infiltrating T cell repertoire from being retrieved. Brain metastases had significantly fewer unique productive clones than paired primaries (median about 1,500 versus 4,200). The ten most abundant clones made up a significantly larger repertoire fraction in brain metastases than primaries, suggesting clonal expansion. Most clones were specific to a single lesion, and overlap between paired lesions was limited (mean Morisita index roughly 0.24).

A distance of 16 bases separates the germline ends of V and J, which lose 0 bases and 8 bases respectively. The germline V gene (reference sequence) gives CDR1 as GTSNPN and CDR2 as SVGIG. Measured from the cysteine to the phenylalanine, the CDR3 is 15 residues long. Only the CDR3 region is kept as DNA, spanning 45 bases read in frame from base 1. Between roughly 2.24 and 5.5 ug genomic DNA was input per sample, and equal DNA input was given to paired samples. TCR beta libraries were constructed with the immunoSEQ hsTCRbeta Kit, which uses multiplexed V and J gene primers in two PCR steps. Pooled libraries with positive and negative controls were sequenced on an Illumina MiSeq using a 100-cycle paired-end protocol. For the original study's pipeline: Raw data were processed by the immunoSEQ vendor into normalized, annotated TCR beta repertoire reports. Richness was defined as unique clones by nucleotide sequence, with iChao1 and Efron-Thisted estimators extrapolating total richness. Pielou's evenness, Simpson's index, top-ten clone proportional abundance, and Morisita overlap index were used to characterize and compare paired lesions. This immuneACCESS table, as held by TCRdb, lists in-frame sequences with V and J called but not all clones. Of the missing ones, under half trace to an unresolved V gene in checked studies; the others have no known cause. That table furnishes V, J and clone size, whereas the DNA furnished D and trimming. The sample profile shows some 5,000 clones; around 85% of them were found once. 9.2% of the sample comes from the top ten.

The rearrangement combines TRBV30 with TRBJ1-4; 6 matching bases give a weak D call of TRBD1. Sequenced sample: tumor tissue from a brain metastasis. This specimen's cell subset or site label, interpreted: paired resected brain metastasis. The clonotype was recovered from a woman in her forties or fifties with non-small cell lung cancer that had spread to the brain. The encoded CDR3 is CAWSVLGGRKEKLFF. Here is the DNA: TGTGCCTGGAGTGTACTCGGGGGGCGGAAAGAAAAACTGTTTTTT.